This TCR beta chain was documented in a study of blood T cell repertoires in COVID-19. The repertoire was sequenced with immunoSEQ multiplex PCR; TCRdb's copy has only in-frame clones and lacks some. This table has fewer than 45,000 clones, more than 65% appearing once. Germline CDR1 is SEHNR and CDR2 is FQNEAQ (reference sequence). The length of the CDR3 is 13 residues. Trimming at V came to 5 bases and at J to 4 bases, leaving 2 bases not matched to a gene. The rearrangement uses TRBV7-9 and TRBJ1-3; 7 nucleotides align to TRBD1. The sequenced material came from peripheral blood. The TCR was taken from a human donor in a cohort sampled during active COVID-19. The CDR3 is CASSLDRGNTIYF. DNA of the CDR3: TGTGCCAGCAGCCTGGACAGGGGAAACACCATATATTTT.